The 29 T cell receptor beta chains listed next were all sequenced from one sample in a study of blood T cell repertoires in COVID-19. The table came from immunoSEQ multiplex PCR; TCRdb's copy has only in-frame clones and leaves some out. The top ten hold about 1.7% of the sample, which has just over 300,000 clones, roughly 91% seen once. Source material: peripheral blood. All receptors derive from a woman between 25 and 40 years old with COVID-19, enrolled during active disease.

The rearrangement uses TRBV7-2 and TRBJ2-2; TRBD1 matches at 9 bases. This CDR3 is 16 amino acids long. The trim removed 3 bases at V and 3 bases at J, leaving 5 bases unmatched. Germline CDR1 SGHTA, CDR2 FQGNSA. This chain's CDR3 is CASSFTGGADTGELFF. The CDR3 nucleotides are TGTGCCAGCAGCTTCACAGGGGGCGCTGACACCGGGGAGCTGTTTTTT.

The CDR3 coding sequence is TGTGCCAGCGCGGAAGGGGTTGGGACTGAAGCTTTCTTT. It codes for CASAEGVGTEAFF. This sequence joins TRBV2 and TRBJ1-1; tentatively, D is TRBD1 (5 bases). Trimming removed 8 bases at V and 5 bases at J, with 15 bases between. This CDR3 spans 13 amino acids. Per the germline V gene, CDR1 is SNHLY and CDR2 is FYNNEI.

The chain is built from TRBV6-4 and TRBJ1-1; the D is unclear. The CDR3 runs 14 residues. V was trimmed by 2 bases and J by 8 bases, leaving 15 bases between them. Germline V lookup: CDR1 MRHNA, CDR2 SNTAGT. The CDR3 region is CASSDRPFGEEAFF. CDR3 sequence (DNA): TGTGCCAGCAGTGACAGGCCGTTCGGGGAAGAAGCTTTCTTT.

This clone appeared once. This chain links TRBV6-6 with TRBJ1-4, with TRBD1 matching over 7 bases. Trimming removed 5 bases from V and 5 bases from J; junction bases left unmatched: 8. The CDR3 length is 15 residues. The germline gives CDR1 MNHNY, CDR2 SVGAGI (reference sequence). CDR3: CASSRPGTENEKLFF. For the CDR3, the DNA is TGTGCCAGCAGTAGACCCGGGACAGAGAATGAAAAACTGTTTTTT.

The V gene is TRBV9, the J gene TRBJ1-2; TRBD1 matches 7 bases. The CDR3 sequence is 16 residues long. Trimming took 4 bases from V and 0 from J; bases not matched to a gene: 9. Germline values: CDR1 SGDLS, CDR2 YYNGEE. CDR3 amino acids: CASSPSSGTANYGYTF. Written as DNA, the CDR3 is TGTGCCAGCAGCCCGAGTTCCGGGACAGCTAACTATGGCTACACCTTC. Full variable domain (outside the CDR3, taken from reference TRBV9 and TRBJ1-2): DSGVTQTPKHLITATGQRVTLRCSPRSGDLSVYWYQQSLDQGLQFLIQYYNGEERAKGNILERFSAQQFPDLHSELNLSSLELGDSALYFCASSPSSGTANYGYTFGSGTRLTVV.

The chain combines TRBV30 with TRBJ1-4, with a possible D match to TRBD1 (5 bases). Trimming pared 2 bases from V and 7 bases from J, leaving 17 bases between. This CDR3 contains 15 residues. Germline V lookup: CDR1 GTSNPN, CDR2 SVGIG (reference sequence). In DNA form, the CDR3 reads TGTGCCTGGAGTCAAATCGACAGAGACTTTGAAAAACTGTTTTTT. Its translation is CAWSQIDRDFEKLFF.

The chain joins TRBV7-2 to TRBJ2-5, with no clear D. Trimming cost V 6 bases and J 1 base, with 6 bases left between them. CDR3 length equals 12 residues. The germline V gene encodes CDR1 SGHTA and CDR2 FQGNSA. In DNA form, the CDR3 reads TGTGCCAGCAGGCAGGCCCAAGAGACCCAGTACTTC. Translating gives CASRQAQETQYF.

V is TRBV2 and J is TRBJ2-5, with TRBD2 matching over 9 bases. The V and J ends lost 5 bases and 4 bases, in that order; junction bases with no gene match: 2. The germline V gene has CDR1 SNHLY and CDR2 FYNNEI. The CDR3 covers 13 residues. The CDR3 is CASSRGLAETQYF. CDR3 coding DNA: TGTGCCAGCAGTAGGGGACTAGCAGAGACCCAGTACTTC.

This chain links TRBV5-6 with TRBJ1-6; 9 nucleotides align to TRBD1. V shed 4 bases and J 14 bases; nucleotides not matched to a gene: 13. Germline lookup yields CDR1 SGHDT and CDR2 YYEEEE. The CDR3 extends over 15 amino acids. In DNA form, the CDR3 reads TGTGCCAGCAGCCCCTTCGGGACAGGGAGCTTTACCCTCCACTTT. It specifies CASSPFGTGSFTLHF.

The chain employs TRBV6-2 or TRBV6-3 and TRBJ2-7; 12 bases map to TRBD2. The CDR3 extends over 17 amino acids. The germline gives CDR1 MNHEY, CDR2 SVGEGT. The V segment lost 0 bases and the J segment 5 bases; nucleotides outside the gene matches: 8. The CDR3 region is CASSYSPSGGASDEQYF. The CDR3 DNA is TGTGCCAGCAGTTACTCCCCTAGCGGGGGGGCGAGCGACGAGCAGTACTTC.

CDR3: CASSGGDYGYTF. The CDR3 DNA is TGCGCCAGCAGCGGCGGAGACTATGGCTACACCTTC. This rearrangement joins TRBV4-1 to TRBJ1-2; D is unresolved. V was shortened by 5 bases and J by 3 bases, with 7 bases between the two germline ends. The CDR3 sequence is 12 residues long. The V gene's germline CDR1 is MGHRA and CDR2 YSYEKL.

The chain carries TRBV2 and TRBJ1-3; TRBD1 aligns across 8 bases. CDR3 length equals 15 residues. Germline V gene data show CDR1 as SNHLY and CDR2 as FYNNEI. With V trimmed by 2 bases and J by 7 bases, 7 bases remained unmatched. CDR3 amino acids: CASSEPGGQGNTIYF. CDR3 nucleotides: TGTGCCAGCAGTGAACCAGGGGGCCAAGGGAACACCATATATTTT.

The gene calls are TRBV5-4 and TRBJ1-2, with D uncertain. Germline lookup yields CDR1 SGHNT and CDR2 YYREEE (reference sequence). V lost 0 bases to trimming and J lost 8 bases, with 11 bases between them. The CDR3 is made up of 13 amino acids. The CDR3 is CASSLGLRGGYTF. DNA of the CDR3: TGTGCCAGCAGCTTGGGATTGAGAGGGGGCTACACCTTC.

CDR3 sequence reads: CASSQRGGGETQYF. CDR3 nucleotides: TGTGCCAGCAGCCAGCGGGGGGGCGGGGAGACCCAGTACTTC. The chain has TRBV5-4 and TRBJ2-5, with 10 bases fitting TRBD2. The CDR3 is 14 amino acids. The V and J ends lost 4 bases and 5 bases, in that order; junction bases with no gene match: 5. CDR1 and CDR2 from the germline V gene are SGHNT and YYREEE (reference sequence).

CDR3 nucleotides: TGCGCCAGCAGCTATAGCGGAGTTTCGTACAATGAGCAGTTCTTC. Residues: CASSYSGVSYNEQFF. The V call is TRBV5-1, the J call TRBJ2-1; weak D call: TRBD2 (6 bases). V dropped 3 bases and J dropped 4 bases, with 14 bases sitting between them. Germline CDR1 SGHRS, CDR2 YFSETQ. This CDR3 has 15 residues.

The V and J genes are TRBV14 and TRBJ2-2; 9 bases map to TRBD1. The trim removed 2 bases at V and 6 bases at J, leaving 10 bases unmatched. This CDR3 region has 17 residues. Germline-derived CDR1 and CDR2 are SGHDN and FVKESK. CDR3 region: CASSQYVGQGVAGELFF. The CDR3 DNA sequence: TGTGCCAGCAGCCAATACGTGGGACAGGGAGTGGCCGGGGAGCTGTTTTTT.

The chain uses TRBV11-2 and TRBJ2-3; D perhaps matches TRBD1 (5 bases). This CDR3 has 15 residues. V lost 3 bases and J lost 0, with 10 bases in between. Per germline, CDR1 SGHAT and CDR2 FQNNGV. The CDR3, as DNA: TGTGCCAGCAGCTTTGGGGCCCCGAGCACAGATACGCAGTATTTT. Translated, it gives CASSFGAPSTDTQYF.

The table lists this clone with a few counts. V gene TRBV10-1 combines with J gene TRBJ1-2, with D perhaps matching TRBD1 (5 bases). This CDR3 contains 13 residues. Trimming stripped 4 bases from V and 0 bases from J, with 6 bases between. CDR1 is WNHNN, CDR2 SYGVQD, per germline (reference sequence). The CDR3 here is CASSGQPNYGYTF. The CDR3 bases are TGCGCCAGCAGTGGACAGCCTAACTATGGCTACACCTTC.

This chain joins TRBV10-3 and TRBJ2-3; D is unresolved. Per the germline V gene, CDR1 is ENHRY and CDR2 is SYGVKD. V gave up 8 bases and J gave up 2 bases, with 14 bases separating them. This CDR3 has 14 residues. The CDR3 loop is CAISTTPNTDTQYF. The CDR3 nucleotides read TGTGCCATCTCCACGACACCAAACACAGATACGCAGTATTTT.

This clone appeared a few times. This chain joins TRBV19 and TRBJ2-3; TRBD2 is a possible D gene (6 bases). V was cut by 8 bases and J by 7 bases, with 10 bases left in between. Germline assignment: CDR1 LNHDA and CDR2 SQIVND (reference sequence). The CDR3 runs 11 residues. The CDR3 DNA sequence: TGTGCCAGTGGAGGAGGGCATACGCAGTATTTT. This codes for CASGGGHTQYF.

The chain employs TRBV18 and TRBJ2-2; 11 positions agree with TRBD1. Germline V CDR1 and CDR2: KGHSH, LQKENI. J was trimmed by 3 bases and V by 5 bases; bases with no gene match: 2. The CDR3 spans 15 residues. The CDR3 DNA sequence: TGTGCCAGCTCATCGGGACAGGGGGACACCGGGGAGCTGTTTTTT. Translated: CASSSGQGDTGELFF.

The chain is built from TRBV4-2 and TRBJ2-1; D possibly corresponds to TRBD2 (6 bases). The CDR3 extends over 17 amino acids. Germline lookup yields CDR1 LGHNA and CDR2 YNFKEQ. V was cut by 4 bases and J by 7 bases, with 23 bases left in between. CDR3 DNA: TGTGCCAGCAGCCCTATCGGAGCGCAGGTGGGGACTAATGAGCAGTTCTTC. Translated: CASSPIGAQVGTNEQFF.

The chain uses TRBV28 and TRBJ2-1; the D gene is possibly TRBD1 (6 bases). Germline CDR1 reads MDHEN; CDR2 reads SYDVKM. Deletions cut 6 bases from V and 7 bases from J, with 28 bases between. CDR3 length equals 18 residues. This chain's CDR3 is CASSVTSFVQGLGNEQFF. The CDR3 DNA sequence: TGTGCCAGCAGCGTTACGAGTTTTGTTCAGGGGCTGGGAAATGAGCAGTTCTTC.

In this sample, this clone turned up a few times. Within the sample, other DNA sequences also encode this same CDR3. The chain couples TRBV5-1 to TRBJ2-1; unclear D gene. The V and J ends lost 0 bases and 7 bases respectively, with 8 bases between them. The CDR3 has 13 amino acids. Germline V gives CDR1 SGHRS, CDR2 YFSETQ. The CDR3 DNA is TGCGCCAGCAGCTTGGATCGCGGAAATGAGCAGTTCTTC. This encodes CASSLDRGNEQFF.

This chain joins TRBV27 and TRBJ1-2, with 9 bases matching TRBD1. Germline V gives CDR1 MNHEY, CDR2 SMNVEV (reference sequence). This CDR3 is 15 amino acids long. V shed 5 bases and J 6 bases; nucleotides not matched to a gene: 10. Here the CDR3 reads CASSLLGQGRNGYTF. The CDR3 coding sequence is TGTGCCAGCAGTCTCCTTGGACAGGGGCGGAATGGCTACACCTTC.

The chain recombines TRBV29-1 with TRBJ2-5; tentative D call: TRBD2 (5 bases). The CDR3 contains 14 residues. V was clipped by 1 base and J by 4 bases, with 13 bases between them. CDR1 is SQVTM and CDR2 is ANQGSEA in the germline V gene. CDR3 amino acids: CSVEARVVGETQYF. The CDR3 bases are TGCAGCGTTGAAGCGAGGGTGGTCGGAGAGACCCAGTACTTC.

This rearrangement joins TRBV4-2 to TRBJ1-2, with D hard to call. Germline V gene data show CDR1 as LGHNA and CDR2 as YNFKEQ. V was pared by 0 bases and J by 3 bases, with 17 bases between. The CDR3 is made up of 17 amino acids. CDR3: CASSQDIGPDTDYGYTF. CDR3 in DNA: TGTGCCAGCAGCCAAGATATTGGCCCCGACACCGACTATGGCTACACCTTC.

This chain connects TRBV5-1 to TRBJ2-7; a weak D match, TRBD1 (6 bases). The CDR3 is made up of 13 amino acids. The ends were cut back, 6 bases at V and 3 bases at J, with 13 bases in the middle. CDR1 is SGHRS and CDR2 is YFSETQ in the germline V gene. The CDR3 nucleotides are TGCGCCAGCACGGGGACAAGTCTCTACGAGCAGTACTTC. Translated: CASTGTSLYEQYF.

V usage is TRBV19 and J usage is TRBJ2-1, with D possibly TRBD2 on 5 matching bases. The CDR3 is 17 amino acids. Germline CDR1 reads LNHDA; CDR2 reads SQIVND (reference sequence). V lost 5 bases, J lost 0 bases, and 17 bases lay in between. The CDR3 sequence: CASSVTVDTSSYNEQFF. As DNA, the CDR3 is TGTGCCAGTAGTGTTACAGTAGATACTAGCTCCTACAATGAGCAGTTCTTC.